The rows below give T cell receptor beta chains drawn from one sample of a study of PD-1 blockade in classical Hodgkin lymphoma. Data came from immunoSEQ multiplex PCR; TCRdb stores just in-frame clones and leaves some out. The data contain 95,000 or so clones, 65% to 85% of them seen just once; the ten biggest clones take up more than 9%. Specimen: peripheral blood mononuclear cells (PBMCs), collected at baseline. The receptors come from a human donor with classical Hodgkin lymphoma. Each CDR3 is given with its conserved first and last residue. The D gene is left open where the match is weak. The size field is filled for only some rows; it gives once, few, many or a size class.

j_call v_call d_call clone_size cdr3_aa cdr3_nt
TRBJ1-5 TRBV11-2 NA NA CASSLVQPQHF TGTGCCAGCAGCTTAGTTCAGCCCCAGCATTTT
TRBJ1-1 TRBV5-1 NA NA CASSWAGNTEAFF TGCGCCAGCAGCTGGGCGGGTAACACTGAAGCTTTCTTT
TRBJ2-3 TRBV14 TRBD2 few CASSPSREGGIGTDTQYF TGTGCCAGCAGTCCCTCCCGGGAGGGCGGTATCGGCACAGATACGCAGTATTTT
TRBJ2-6 TRBV7-9 NA once CASSSYVPPGANVLTF TGTGCCAGCAGCTCCTACGTCCCTCCTGGGGCCAACGTCCTGACTTTC
TRBJ1-1 TRBV19 TRBD1 NA CASSPRTGLVDTEAFF TGTGCCAGTAGTCCCCGGACAGGGTTAGTAGACACTGAAGCTTTCTTT
TRBJ1-5 TRBV6-1 NA many CASSETLGANQPQHF TGTGCCAGCAGTGAAACTCTGGGGGCCAATCAGCCCCAGCATTTT
TRBJ2-7 TRBV7-8 NA NA CASSTLPTSRHNEQYF TGTGCCAGCAGCACCCTTCCGACTTCTCGGCACAACGAGCAGTACTTC
TRBJ2-5 TRBV7-6 TRBD2 NA CASSLRGGETQYF TGTGCCAGCAGCCTTAGGGGAGGGGAGACCCAGTACTTC
TRBJ2-7 TRBV28 NA few CASRGSDRYEQYF TGTGCCAGCAGGGGATCCGATAGGTACGAGCAGTACTTC
TRBJ1-1 TRBV30 TRBD1 once CAWRRGTDTEAFF TGTGCCTGGAGAAGAGGGACAGACACTGAAGCTTTCTTT
TRBJ1-1 TRBV9 NA NA CASSVEAALNTEAFF TGTGCCAGCAGCGTAGAGGCGGCTTTGAACACTGAAGCTTTCTTT
TRBJ2-3 TRBV6-1 NA NA CASTTAGRTDTQYF TGTGCCAGCACGACAGCGGGCCGCACAGATACGCAGTATTTT
TRBJ2-7 TRBV6-6 NA once CASSELGDEQYF TGTGCCAGCAGTGAGTTGGGCGACGAGCAGTACTTC
TRBJ2-7 TRBV9 NA NA CASSATDSGIYEQYF TGTGCCAGCAGCGCCACGGACAGCGGGATCTACGAGCAGTACTTC
TRBJ2-5 TRBV4-2 TRBD1 NA CASSQTGQWGLETQYF TGTGCCAGCAGCCAAACGGGACAGTGGGGTTTGGAGACCCAGTACTTC
TRBJ1-5 TRBV9 TRBD1 NA CASSGQGQARQKGSNQPQHF TGTGCCAGCAGCGGGCAAGGACAGGCACGGCAAAAGGGCAGCAATCAGCCCCAGCATTTT
TRBJ1-1 TRBV2 NA NA CASSEAEGREAFF TGTGCCAGCAGTGAAGCGGAGGGCAGGGAAGCTTTCTTT
TRBJ2-7 TRBV5-1 NA NA CASSLDEGVEEQYF TGCGCCAGCAGCTTGGATGAGGGGGTGGAAGAGCAGTACTTC